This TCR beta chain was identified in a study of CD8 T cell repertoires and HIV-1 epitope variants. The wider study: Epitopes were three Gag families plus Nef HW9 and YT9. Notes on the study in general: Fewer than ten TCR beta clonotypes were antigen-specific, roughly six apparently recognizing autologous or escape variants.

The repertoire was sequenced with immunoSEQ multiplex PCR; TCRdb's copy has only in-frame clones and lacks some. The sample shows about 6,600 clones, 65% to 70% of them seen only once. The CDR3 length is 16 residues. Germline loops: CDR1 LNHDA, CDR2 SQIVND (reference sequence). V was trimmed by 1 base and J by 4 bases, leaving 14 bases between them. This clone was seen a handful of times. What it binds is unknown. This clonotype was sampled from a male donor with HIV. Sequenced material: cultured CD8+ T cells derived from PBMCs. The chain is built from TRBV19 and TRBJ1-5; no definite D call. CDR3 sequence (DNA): TGTGCCAGTAGTATAGGAAGGGTTCCGGGTAATCAGCCCCAGCATTTT. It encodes CASSIGRVPGNQPQHF.